Following are 31 T cell receptor beta chains from one sample sequenced in a study of blood T cells in healthy people across ages. The second PCR ran about 6 to 11 cycles with a sample-barcoded 5' primer and J-beta primers. TCRdb re-analysed the 5' RACE reads in MiXCR, keeping a single row per CDR3 protein. In the table there are hundreds of thousands of distinct CDR3 sequences, around 45% of which are singletons. The source material was blood. The receptors come from a woman in her sixties in good health.

This clonotype has at least ten counts. The V call is TRBV28, the J call TRBJ2-1, with TRBD2 identical over 9 bases. CDR1 is MDHEN, CDR2 SYDVKM, per germline. Trimming removed 2 bases from V and 9 bases from J; junction bases left unmatched: 5. The CDR3 is 14 amino acids. The CDR3 region is CASSLGGLAAEQFF. The CDR3 nucleotides are TGTGCCAGCAGTTTAGGGGGACTAGCCGCTGAGCAGTTCTTC.

This clonotype showed up many times. The chain recombines TRBV20-1 with TRBJ1-1, with D perhaps matching TRBD1 (6 bases). CDR1 is DFQATT, CDR2 SNEGSKA, per germline (reference sequence). V lost 3 bases and J lost 1, with 12 bases in between. The CDR3 loop spans 14 amino acids. In DNA, the CDR3 is TGCAGTGCTAGGGGGGGGCAAAGGAACACTGAAGCTTTCTTT. Its translation is CSARGGQRNTEAFF.

A few counts support this clonotype. V and J are TRBV9 and TRBJ2-1, with a possible D match to TRBD2 (6 bases). The ends were cut back, 4 bases at V and 8 bases at J, with 19 bases in the middle. In germline, CDR1 is SGDLS, CDR2 YYNGEE. The CDR3 has 15 amino acids. This CDR3 is CASSHEGGGFDEQFF. The CDR3 bases are TGTGCCAGCAGCCACGAAGGTGGGGGGTTCGATGAGCAGTTCTTC.

The V call is TRBV6-1, the J call TRBJ2-3, with TRBD2 identical over 13 bases. The ends lost 5 bases at V and 2 bases at J; junction bases unmatched: 13. The CDR3 is made up of 19 amino acids. Germline V gene data show CDR1 as MNHNS and CDR2 as SASEGT. CDR3 sequence reads: CASSRPRLAGGTITDTQYF. The DNA of the CDR3 is TGTGCCAGCAGTCGACCCCGACTAGCGGGAGGTACCATCACAGATACGCAGTATTTT.

The V call is TRBV20-1, the J call TRBJ2-5; perhaps TRBD2 as D (7 bases). Deletions cut 6 bases from V and 4 bases from J, with 15 bases between. Germline-derived CDR1 and CDR2 are DFQATT and SNEGSKA (reference sequence). The CDR3 is made up of 13 amino acids. The CDR3 bases are TGCAGTGCCCCGCGGGGGCGGGGAGAGACCCAGTACTTC. Its protein is CSAPRGRGETQYF.

This clonotype was observed a single time. The gene calls are TRBV20-1 and TRBJ1-1; 9 nucleotides agree with TRBD1. Germline lookup yields CDR1 DFQATT and CDR2 SNEGSKA (reference sequence). The CDR3 length is 16 residues. Trimming at V came to 4 bases and at J to 7 bases, leaving 16 bases not matched to a gene. CDR3 nucleotides: TGCAGTGCTATACGACAGGGACAGGGAAGGTACTGTGAAGCTTTCTTT. It yields the protein CSAIRQGQGRYCEAFF.

The chain combines TRBV27 with TRBJ2-1, with TRBD2 identical over 10 bases. V trimming: 1 base; J trimming: 4 bases; junction bases outside the gene matches: 7. CDR3 length: 17 amino acids. Germline V gives CDR1 MNHEY, CDR2 SMNVEV (reference sequence). The CDR3 region is CASSLFGLAGVYNEQFF. In DNA, the CDR3 is TGTGCCAGCAGTTTATTCGGGCTAGCGGGAGTATACAATGAGCAGTTCTTC.

A few counts support this clonotype. This chain connects TRBV5-1 to TRBJ2-1; D is unresolved. Germline CDR1 reads SGHRS; CDR2 reads YFSETQ. This CDR3 region has 13 residues. Trimming took 5 bases from V and 5 from J, leaving 11 bases between them. As DNA, the CDR3 is TGCGCCAGCAGGAAAACAGCCGACAATGAGCAGTTCTTC. Translating it yields CASRKTADNEQFF. The entire variable domain, with the rest obtained from reference TRBV5-1 and TRBJ2-1, is as follows: KAGVTQTPRYLIKTRGQQVTLSCSPISGHRSVSWYQQTPGQGLQFLFEYFSETQRNKGNFPGRFSGRQFSNSRSEMNVSTLELGDSALYLCASRKTADNEQFFGPGTRLTVL.

This clonotype showed up many times. This chain links TRBV13 with TRBJ1-2; no clear D. V gave up 5 bases and J gave up 8 bases, with 9 bases separating them. Germline values: CDR1 PRHDT, CDR2 FYEKMQ (reference sequence). The CDR3 has 11 residues. In DNA, the CDR3 is TGTGCCAGCAGCCTCCCGCTAGGCTACACCTTC. Translated, it gives CASSLPLGYTF.

To note about this clonotype: One end of the junction does not line up with germline, which may come from a read error. The chain employs TRBV6-1 and TRBJ1-2; 12 positions agree with TRBD1. Germline CDR1 reads MNHNS; CDR2 reads SASEGT. The CDR3 has 16 residues. The CDR3 loop is CANSFPGTGGRYGYTF. CDR3 bases: TGTGCCAACAGTTTTCCCGGGACAGGGGGCAGGTATGGCTACACCTTC.

This chain uses TRBV29-1 with TRBJ1-2; weak D call: TRBD1 (5 bases). The V end lost 1 base, the J end lost 0 bases, and 9 bases lay between the germline ends. Looked up from germline, CDR1 is SQVTM and CDR2 is ANQGSEA. The CDR3 spans 14 residues. CDR3: CSVEGQFPNYGYTF. The DNA for the CDR3 is TGCAGCGTTGAAGGACAGTTCCCTAACTATGGCTACACCTTC.

CDR3 loop: CASSFLQEITDTQYF. The CDR3 nucleotides read TGTGCCAGCAGTTTTTTACAGGAAATCACAGATACGCAGTATTTT. The chain couples TRBV28 to TRBJ2-3; D is perhaps TRBD1 (5 bases). The CDR3 contains 15 residues. From germline, CDR1 is MDHEN and CDR2 SYDVKM. Trimming cost V 3 bases and J 2 bases, with 12 bases left between them. Drawing the rest from reference TRBV28 and TRBJ2-3, the complete variable domain is DVKVTQSSRYLVKRTGEKVFLECVQDMDHENMFWYRQDPGLGLRLIYFSYDVKMKEKGDIPEGYSVSREKKERFSLILESASTNQTSMYLCASSFLQEITDTQYFGPGTRLTVL.

This clonotype occurred a few times. The chain is built from TRBV28 and TRBJ2-4, with D perhaps matching TRBD1 (5 bases). The length of the CDR3 is 16 residues. Trimming stripped 1 base from V and 3 bases from J, with 13 bases between. From germline, CDR1 is MDHEN and CDR2 SYDVKM. CDR3 sequence: CASSLSQGTDKNIQYF. The CDR3 nucleotides are TGTGCCAGCAGTTTATCCCAGGGAACTGACAAAAACATTCAGTACTTC.

The V gene is TRBV9, the J gene TRBJ2-7; 10 nucleotides line up with TRBD1. The CDR3 is 15 amino acids. Germline lookup yields CDR1 SGDLS and CDR2 YYNGEE. Losses at the gene ends were 3 bases for V and 5 bases for J; bases not matched to a gene: 8. The CDR3 loop reads CASSEFAGTGDEQYF. The CDR3 DNA is TGTGCCAGCAGCGAATTTGCCGGGACAGGGGACGAGCAGTACTTC.

The chain is built from TRBV20-1 and TRBJ2-5; unclear D gene. Germline V gives CDR1 DFQATT, CDR2 SNEGSKA (reference sequence). The V and J ends lost 1 base and 11 bases respectively, with 17 bases between them. The CDR3 is 13 residues long. Here the CDR3 reads CSARGTRVNEQYF. The CDR3 DNA sequence: TGCAGTGCTAGAGGAACACGGGTCAATGAGCAGTACTTC.

The chain has TRBV5-4 and TRBJ2-5; TRBD2 matches at 14 bases. V shed 4 bases, J shed 1 base, and the junction held 3 bases outside the gene matches. The germline V gene has CDR1 SGHNT and CDR2 YYREEE (reference sequence). The CDR3 totals 16 residues. This chain's CDR3 is CASSPGTSGGQETQYF. The CDR3 nucleotides are TGTGCCAGCAGCCCCGGGACTAGCGGGGGCCAAGAGACCCAGTACTTC.

Only one count was recorded for this clonotype. One end of the junction varies from germline; a read error may be responsible. CDR3 nucleotide sequence: TGTGCCTGCAGCTTAGGCCCCGGGACCCCCTTCTCTGGGGCCAACGTCCTGACTTTC. Residues: CACSLGPGTPFSGANVLTF. The chain links TRBV7-9 to TRBJ2-6; D may be TRBD1 or TRBD2 (5 bases each). The CDR3 is 19 amino acids. Germline loops: CDR1 SEHNR, CDR2 FQNEAQ (reference sequence).

The table lists this clonotype with a few counts. This chain connects TRBV4-3 to TRBJ1-1; D call uncertain. Germline V gene data show CDR1 as LGHNA and CDR2 as YSLEER. V lost 0 bases and J 3 bases, leaving 8 bases between the germline ends. CDR3 length: 14 residues. The CDR3 spells CASSQDLRDTEAFF. The CDR3 nucleotides read TGCGCCAGCAGCCAAGATCTGAGAGACACTGAAGCTTTCTTT.

The rearrangement uses TRBV29-1 and TRBJ2-1, with D possibly matching TRBD1 (6 bases). Germline values: CDR1 SQVTM, CDR2 ANQGSEA. V was trimmed by 4 bases and J by 6 bases, leaving 22 bases between them. This CDR3 region has 16 residues. The DNA of the CDR3 is TGCAGCGTTGCGTCCAAGGAAGGGGGACGCCGCAATGAGCAGTTCTTC. This gives the protein CSVASKEGGRRNEQFF.

This clonotype has ten or more counts. V and J are TRBV29-1 and TRBJ2-5; D uncertain. V lost 4 bases and J 2 bases, leaving 8 bases between the germline ends. This CDR3 contains 12 residues. Germline assignment: CDR1 SQVTM and CDR2 ANQGSEA. The DNA of the CDR3 is TGCAGCGTTGTCGGTATTCAAGAGACCCAGTACTTC. This translates into CSVVGIQETQYF.

This clonotype was seen only a few times. The chain combines TRBV5-1 with TRBJ1-1; D unclear. CDR3 length equals 13 residues. CDR1 SGHRS and CDR2 YFSETQ come from the germline V gene. With 3 bases removed from V and 3 bases from J, the gap between germline ends came to 9 bases. The CDR3 spells CASSYIPDTEAFF. In nucleotides, the CDR3 is TGCGCCAGCAGCTATATTCCGGACACTGAAGCTTTCTTT.

This clonotype was seen only a few times. The CDR3 nucleotides read TGTGCCAGCAGTCCGGGGACTAGCAATTCACTAGAGACCCAGTACTTC. This translates into CASSPGTSNSLETQYF. The genes are TRBV27 and TRBJ2-5; TRBD2 aligns across 9 bases. The V segment lost 5 bases and the J segment 4 bases; nucleotides outside the gene matches: 11. Looked up from germline, CDR1 is MNHEY and CDR2 is SMNVEV (reference sequence). CDR3 length: 16 residues.

The chain joins TRBV29-1 to TRBJ2-1, with a weak D call TRBD1 (5 bases). The germline gives CDR1 SQVTM, CDR2 ANQGSEA. CDR3 length: 12 amino acids. Here the CDR3 DNA reads TGCAGTGTGGGGCGCGTACAAGATGAGCAGTTCTTC. Translation gives CSVGRVQDEQFF.

The V call is TRBV20-1, the J call TRBJ2-1, with 7 positions matching TRBD2. Looked up from germline, CDR1 is DFQATT and CDR2 is SNEGSKA (reference sequence). The CDR3 is 12 amino acids. Trimming at V came to 7 bases and at J to 6 bases, leaving 6 bases not matched to a gene. CDR3 residues: CSGGRAINEQFF. In DNA form, the CDR3 reads TGCAGTGGTGGGAGGGCCATCAATGAGCAGTTCTTC.

On this clonotype: A read error may account for a junction end that differs from germline. V is TRBV5-1 and J is TRBJ2-5, with no clear D. CDR1 is SGHRS, CDR2 YFSETQ, per germline. The CDR3 is made up of 11 amino acids. This CDR3 reads CASSLLESQYF. In DNA, the CDR3 is TGCGCCAGCAGCTTGCTCGAGAGCCAGTACTTC. Based on the CDR3 plus reference TRBV5-1 and TRBJ2-5, the full variable domain is KAGVTQTPRYLIKTRGQQVTLSCSPISGHRSVSWYQQTPGQGLQFLFEYFSETQRNKGNFPGRFSGRQFSNSRSEMNVSTLELGDSALYLCASSLLESQYFGPGTRLLVL.

This clonotype was seen once. Since a much larger clone is just one base distant, this may be a read error. This chain connects TRBV12-3 or TRBV12-4 to TRBJ2-3; 10 bases are a match to TRBD1. The CDR3 extends over 16 amino acids. For the CDR3, the DNA is TGTGCCAGCAGTCTTCGGGACAGGGGTCGCACAGATACGCGGTATTTT. It is translated as CASSLRDRGRTDTRYF.

A few counts support this clonotype. V is TRBV4-3 and J is TRBJ1-4; D is unclear. V was shortened by 4 bases and J by 0 bases, with 6 bases between the two germline ends. Germline V gene sequence: CDR1 LGHNA, CDR2 YSLEER. The CDR3 runs to 14 residues. The DNA for the CDR3 is TGCGCCAGCAGCCGGATTGCAACTAATGAAAAACTGTTTTTT. Translated: CASSRIATNEKLFF.

V is TRBV20-1 and J is TRBJ2-3; D perhaps matches TRBD1 (6 bases). CDR3 length: 10 amino acids. Germline V gives CDR1 DFQATT, CDR2 SNEGSKA (reference sequence). CDR3 sequence: CNRDKDTQYF. DNA for the CDR3: TGCAACCGGGACAAAGATACGCAGTATTTT.

This clonotype was seen once. Here the CDR3 DNA reads TGTGCCAGCAGCTTAAAAGGGGGGAAAGATGGCTACACCTTC. Protein product: CASSLKGGKDGYTF. The gene calls are TRBV7-2 and TRBJ1-2; D is perhaps TRBD1 (6 bases). The germline V gene encodes CDR1 SGHTA and CDR2 FQGNSA. The V gene lost 2 bases and the J gene lost 6 bases, with 13 bases spanning the gap. This CDR3 region has 14 residues.

With regard to this clonotype: One junction end disagrees with the germline gene, perhaps due to a read error. The chain has TRBV20-1 and TRBJ2-7; 11 positions agree with TRBD2. The CDR3 loop spans 15 amino acids. CDR1 is DFQATT and CDR2 is SNEGSKA in the germline V gene (reference sequence). CDR3 region: CGASPGTSGSYEQYF. CDR3 nucleotide sequence: TGCGGTGCTAGTCCTGGGACTAGCGGTTCCTACGAGCAGTACTTC.

The J gene is TRBJ2-1, the V gene TRBV4-2; 8 positions agree with TRBD2. The CDR3 is made up of 16 amino acids. The germline gives CDR1 LGHNA, CDR2 YNFKEQ. Trimming at V came to 0 bases and at J to 9 bases, leaving 10 bases not matched to a gene. The CDR3 reads CASSQESSSGIAEQFF. The CDR3, as DNA: TGTGCCAGCAGCCAAGAATCAAGTAGCGGGATCGCTGAGCAGTTCTTC.